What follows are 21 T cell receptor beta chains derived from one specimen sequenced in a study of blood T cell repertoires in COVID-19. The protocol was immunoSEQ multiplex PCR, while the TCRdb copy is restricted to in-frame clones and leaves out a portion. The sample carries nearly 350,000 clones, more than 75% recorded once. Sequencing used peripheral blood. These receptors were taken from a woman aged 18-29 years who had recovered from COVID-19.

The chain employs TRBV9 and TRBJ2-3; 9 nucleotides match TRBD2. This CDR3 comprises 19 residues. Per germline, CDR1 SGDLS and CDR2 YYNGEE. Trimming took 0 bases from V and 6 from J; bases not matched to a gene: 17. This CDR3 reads CASSVGGGASGINVDTQYF. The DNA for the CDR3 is TGTGCCAGCAGCGTAGGGGGAGGTGCTAGCGGGATCAATGTGGATACGCAGTATTTT. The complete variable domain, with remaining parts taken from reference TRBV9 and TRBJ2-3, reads DSGVTQTPKHLITATGQRVTLRCSPRSGDLSVYWYQQSLDQGLQFLIQYYNGEERAKGNILERFSAQQFPDLHSELNLSSLELGDSALYFCASSVGGGASGINVDTQYFGPGTRLTVL.

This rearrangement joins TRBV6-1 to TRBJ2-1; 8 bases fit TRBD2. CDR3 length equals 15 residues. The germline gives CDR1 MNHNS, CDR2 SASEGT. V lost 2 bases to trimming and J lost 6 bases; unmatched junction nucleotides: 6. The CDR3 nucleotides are TGTGCCAGCAGTGAATCCCTACTAGCGGTCAATGAGCAGTTCTTC. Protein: CASSESLLAVNEQFF.

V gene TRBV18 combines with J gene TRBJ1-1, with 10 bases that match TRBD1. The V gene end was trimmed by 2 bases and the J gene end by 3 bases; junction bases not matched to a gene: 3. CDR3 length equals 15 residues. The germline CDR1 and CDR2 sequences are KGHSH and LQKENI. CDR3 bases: TGTGCCAGCTCACCAGGACAGGGGGATCACACTGAAGCTTTCTTT. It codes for CASSPGQGDHTEAFF.

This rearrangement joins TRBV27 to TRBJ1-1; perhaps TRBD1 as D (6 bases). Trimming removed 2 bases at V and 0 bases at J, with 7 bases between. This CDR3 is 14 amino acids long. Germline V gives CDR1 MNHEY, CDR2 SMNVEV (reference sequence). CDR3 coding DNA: TGTGCCAGCAGTTTACAGGGGTTGAACACTGAAGCTTTCTTT. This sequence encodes CASSLQGLNTEAFF.

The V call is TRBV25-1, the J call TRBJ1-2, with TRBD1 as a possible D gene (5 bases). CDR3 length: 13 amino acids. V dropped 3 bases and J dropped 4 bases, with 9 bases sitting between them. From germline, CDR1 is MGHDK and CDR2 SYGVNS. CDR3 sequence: CASSETAFYGYTF. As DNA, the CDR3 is TGTGCCAGCAGTGAGACAGCATTCTATGGCTACACCTTC.

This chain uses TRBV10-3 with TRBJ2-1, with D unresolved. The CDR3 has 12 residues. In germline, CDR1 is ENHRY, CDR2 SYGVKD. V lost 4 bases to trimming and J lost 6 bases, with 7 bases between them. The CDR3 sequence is CAISGPSNEQFF. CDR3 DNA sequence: TGTGCCATCAGTGGGCCAAGCAATGAGCAGTTCTTC.

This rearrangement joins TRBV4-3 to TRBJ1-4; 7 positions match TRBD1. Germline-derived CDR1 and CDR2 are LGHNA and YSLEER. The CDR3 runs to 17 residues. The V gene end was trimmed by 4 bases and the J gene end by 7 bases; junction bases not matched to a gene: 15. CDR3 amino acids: CASSRDHRGGAGEKLFF. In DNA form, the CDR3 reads TGCGCCAGCAGCCGAGATCATCGAGGGGGCGCAGGTGAAAAACTGTTTTTT.

CDR3 DNA sequence: TGTGCCAGCACCAGACTAGCGGGCACCAATGAGCAGTTCTTC. Protein sequence: CASTRLAGTNEQFF. The chain couples TRBV6-5 to TRBJ2-1, with 10 positions matching TRBD2. Losses at the gene ends were 7 bases for V and 6 bases for J; bases not matched to a gene: 6. Germline assignment: CDR1 MNHEY and CDR2 SVGAGI. This CDR3 region has 14 residues.

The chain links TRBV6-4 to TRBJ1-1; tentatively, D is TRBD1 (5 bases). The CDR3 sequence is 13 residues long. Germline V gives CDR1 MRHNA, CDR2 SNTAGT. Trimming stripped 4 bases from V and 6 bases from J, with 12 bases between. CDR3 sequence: CASSGTTLSEAFF. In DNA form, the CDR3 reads TGTGCCAGCAGTGGGACAACCCTCTCTGAAGCTTTCTTT.

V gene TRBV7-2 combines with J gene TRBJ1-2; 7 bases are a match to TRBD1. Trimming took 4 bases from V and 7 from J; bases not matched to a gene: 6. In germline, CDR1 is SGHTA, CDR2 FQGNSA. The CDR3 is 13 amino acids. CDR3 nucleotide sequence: TGTGCCAGCAGCTCGACAGGGATAACTGGCTACACCTTC. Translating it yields CASSSTGITGYTF.

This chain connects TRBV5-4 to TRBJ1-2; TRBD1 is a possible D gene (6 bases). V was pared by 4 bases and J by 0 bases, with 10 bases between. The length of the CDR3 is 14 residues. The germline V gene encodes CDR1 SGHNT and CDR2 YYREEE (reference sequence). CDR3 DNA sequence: TGTGCCAGCAGCCCGGGACAACCTAACTATGGCTACACCTTC. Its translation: CASSPGQPNYGYTF.

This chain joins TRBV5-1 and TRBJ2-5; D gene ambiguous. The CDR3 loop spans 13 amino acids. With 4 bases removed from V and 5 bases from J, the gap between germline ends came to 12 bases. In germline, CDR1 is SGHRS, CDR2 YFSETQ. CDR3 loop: CASSLDRAETQYF. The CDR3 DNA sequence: TGCGCCAGCAGCCTAGACCGAGCGGAGACCCAGTACTTC.

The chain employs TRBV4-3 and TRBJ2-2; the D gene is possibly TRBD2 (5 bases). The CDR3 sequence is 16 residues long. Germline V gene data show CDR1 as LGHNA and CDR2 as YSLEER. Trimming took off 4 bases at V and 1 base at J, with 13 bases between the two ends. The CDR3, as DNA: TGCGCCAGCAGCCGGATGGTGAGCGGGAACACCGGGGAGCTGTTTTTT. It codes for CASSRMVSGNTGELFF.

The CDR3 region has the DNA TGTGCCAGCAGTTACCCCTACCCGGGACAGTTGGGGGCCTATGGCTACACCTTC. Translating gives CASSYPYPGQLGAYGYTF. The chain links TRBV6-2 or TRBV6-3 to TRBJ1-2; 7 bases match TRBD1. Germline V CDR1 and CDR2: MNHEY, SVGEGT. This CDR3 is built from 18 residues. V gave up 2 bases and J gave up 4 bases; unmatched junction bases: 16.

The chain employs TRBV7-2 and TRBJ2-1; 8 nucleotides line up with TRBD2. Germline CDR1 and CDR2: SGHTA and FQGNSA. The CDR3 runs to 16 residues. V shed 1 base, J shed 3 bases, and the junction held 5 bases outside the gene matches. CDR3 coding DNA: TGTGCCAGCAGCTTAGACGGTCTAGCGGGCTACAATGAGCAGTTCTTC. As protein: CASSLDGLAGYNEQFF.

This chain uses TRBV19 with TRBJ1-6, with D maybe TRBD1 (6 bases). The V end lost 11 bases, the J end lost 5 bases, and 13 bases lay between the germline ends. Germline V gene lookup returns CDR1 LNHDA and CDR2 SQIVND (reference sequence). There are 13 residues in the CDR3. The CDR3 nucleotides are TGTGCCTGTCAGGACAGAAATAATTCACCCCTCCACTTT. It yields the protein CACQDRNNSPLHF. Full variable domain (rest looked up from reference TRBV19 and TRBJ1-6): DGGITQSPKYLFRKEGQNVTLSCEQNLNHDAMYWYRQDPGQGLRLIYYSQIVNDFQKGDIAEGYSVSREKKESFPLTVTSAQKNPTAFYLCACQDRNNSPLHFGNGTRLTVT.

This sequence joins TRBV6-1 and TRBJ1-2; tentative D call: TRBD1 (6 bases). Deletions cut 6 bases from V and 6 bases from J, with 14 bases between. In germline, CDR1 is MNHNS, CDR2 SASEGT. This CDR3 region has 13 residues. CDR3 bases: TGTGCCAGCAGAACAGGGTCCCTCAATGGCTACACCTTC. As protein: CASRTGSLNGYTF.

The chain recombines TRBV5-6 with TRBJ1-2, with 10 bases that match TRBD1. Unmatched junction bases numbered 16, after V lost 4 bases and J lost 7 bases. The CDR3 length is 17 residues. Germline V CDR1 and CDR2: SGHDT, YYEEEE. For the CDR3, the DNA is TGTGCCAGCAGCGGACCGGGGACAGGGGCCCCGGTGTTTGGCTACACCTTC. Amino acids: CASSGPGTGAPVFGYTF.

This CDR3 is CASRDRGLNYGYTF. Here the CDR3 DNA reads TGTGCCAGCCGGGACAGGGGTCTTAACTATGGCTACACCTTC. The J gene is TRBJ1-2, the V gene TRBV6-5, with 10 bases lining up with TRBD1. The CDR3 length is 14 residues. Germline V gene lookup returns CDR1 MNHEY and CDR2 SVGAGI. Losses at the gene ends were 8 bases for V and 1 base for J; bases not matched to a gene: 4.

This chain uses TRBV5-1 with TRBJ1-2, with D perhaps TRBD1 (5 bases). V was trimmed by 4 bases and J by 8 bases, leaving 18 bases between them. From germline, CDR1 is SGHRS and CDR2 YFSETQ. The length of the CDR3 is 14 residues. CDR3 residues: CASSLPAGLGGYTF. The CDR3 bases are TGCGCCAGCAGCCTCCCTGCAGGGCTCGGGGGCTACACCTTC.

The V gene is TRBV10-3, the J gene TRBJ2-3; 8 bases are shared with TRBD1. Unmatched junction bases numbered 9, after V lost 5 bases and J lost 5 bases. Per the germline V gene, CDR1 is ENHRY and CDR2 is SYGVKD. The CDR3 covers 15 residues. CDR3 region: CAISNNRGSGDTQYF. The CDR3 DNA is TGTGCCATCAGTAACAACAGGGGGTCGGGAGATACGCAGTATTTT.